This T cell receptor (beta chain) was captured in a study of T-cell reconstitution after alpha-beta-depleted transplantation in children. The CDR3 totals 15 residues. Trimming cost V 0 bases and J 3 bases, with 12 bases left between them. CDR1 and CDR2 (germline): SEHNR, FQNEAQ (reference sequence). Only a few counts were recorded for this clonotype. Unique molecular identifiers were used to barcode this TCRbeta library. TCRdb redid the calling of the PCR reads with MiXCR, one entry per CDR3 protein. The sample records hundreds of thousands of distinct CDR3 sequences, around 16% being singletons. This receptor was identified in a male patient between 2 and 15 years old who had a stem cell transplant for acute lymphoblastic leukemia, so the T cells may come from the graft donor. The sample here was PBMCs, mostly from graft donor cells, taken 360 days after TCRalphabeta/CD19-depleted stem cell transplant. The rearrangement joins TRBV7-9 to TRBJ2-7; tentatively, D is TRBD1 (6 bases). In DNA, the CDR3 is TGTGCCAGCAGCTTAGCTGGGACAAACTACTACGAGCAGTACTTC. This sequence encodes CASSLAGTNYYEQYF.